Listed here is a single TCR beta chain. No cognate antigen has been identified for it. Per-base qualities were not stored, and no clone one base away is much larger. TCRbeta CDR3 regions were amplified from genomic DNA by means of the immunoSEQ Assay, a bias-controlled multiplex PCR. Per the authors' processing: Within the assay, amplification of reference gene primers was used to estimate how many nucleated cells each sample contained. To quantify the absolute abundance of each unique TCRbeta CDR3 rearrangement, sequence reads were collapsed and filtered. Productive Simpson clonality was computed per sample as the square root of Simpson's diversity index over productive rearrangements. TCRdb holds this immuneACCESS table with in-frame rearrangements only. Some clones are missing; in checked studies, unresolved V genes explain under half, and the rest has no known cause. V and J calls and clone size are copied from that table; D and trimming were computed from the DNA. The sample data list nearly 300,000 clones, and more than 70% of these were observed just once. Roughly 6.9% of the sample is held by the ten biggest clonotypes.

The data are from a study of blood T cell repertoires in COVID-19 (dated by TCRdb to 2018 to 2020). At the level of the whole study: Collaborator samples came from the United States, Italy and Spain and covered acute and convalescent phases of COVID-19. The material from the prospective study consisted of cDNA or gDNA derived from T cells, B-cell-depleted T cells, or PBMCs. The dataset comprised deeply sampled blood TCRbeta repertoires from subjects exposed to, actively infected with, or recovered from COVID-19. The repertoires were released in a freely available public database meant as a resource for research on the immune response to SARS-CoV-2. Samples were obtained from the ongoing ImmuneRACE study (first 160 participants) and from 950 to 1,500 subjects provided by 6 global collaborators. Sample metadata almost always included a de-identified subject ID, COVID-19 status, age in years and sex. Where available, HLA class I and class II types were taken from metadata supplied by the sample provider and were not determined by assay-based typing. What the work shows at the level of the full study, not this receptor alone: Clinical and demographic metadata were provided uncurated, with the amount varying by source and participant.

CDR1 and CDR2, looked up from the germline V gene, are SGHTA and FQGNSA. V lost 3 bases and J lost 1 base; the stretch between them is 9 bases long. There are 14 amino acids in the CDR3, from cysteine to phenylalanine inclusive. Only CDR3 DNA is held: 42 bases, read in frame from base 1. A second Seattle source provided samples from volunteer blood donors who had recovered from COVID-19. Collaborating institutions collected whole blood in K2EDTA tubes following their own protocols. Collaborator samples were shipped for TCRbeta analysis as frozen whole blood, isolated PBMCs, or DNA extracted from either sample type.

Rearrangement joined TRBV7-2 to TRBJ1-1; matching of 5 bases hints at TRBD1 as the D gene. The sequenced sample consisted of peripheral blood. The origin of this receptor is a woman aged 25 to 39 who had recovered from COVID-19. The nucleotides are TGTGCCAGCAGCTTGCGGGGCTCGAACACTGAAGCTTTCTTT. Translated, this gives CASSLRGSNTEAFF. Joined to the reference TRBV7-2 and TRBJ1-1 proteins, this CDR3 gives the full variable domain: GAGVSQSPSNKVTEKGKDVELRCDPISGHTALYWYRQSLGQGLEFLIYFQGNSAPDKSGLPSDRFSAERTGGSVSTLTIQRTQQEDSAVYLCASSLRGSNTEAFFGQGTRLTVV.